Listed below are T cell receptor beta chains from one sample, sequenced in a study of cytomegalovirus exposure and HLA in healthy donors. Using immunoSEQ multiplex PCR, the repertoire was profiled, and TCRdb retains in-frame clones only, with some absent. The data hold 100,000 to 150,000 clones, with approximately 78% observed a single time. The sequencing input was PBMCs. The receptors stem from a woman aged 40 to 50 in good health and CMV-seropositive. CDR3s include the opening cysteine and the closing phenylalanine or tryptophan. The D gene is left open where the match is weak. Some rows mark clone size as missing; the rest say once, few, many or name a class of expanded clone.

>NA|TRBJ2-7|TRBV7-2|NA
TGTGCCAGCAGCTTAGTGGCGGGGGCGAGCTCCTACGAGCAGTACTTC
CASSLVAGASSYEQYF
>few|TRBJ1-2|TRBV11-2|TRBD1
TGTGCCAGCAGCTTCGGGACAGGGGTATATGGCTACACCTTC
CASSFGTGVYGYTF
>NA|TRBJ2-7|TRBV7-2|NA
TGTGCCAGCAGCTTAAGGTCAGGAACTTTAGTCTACGAGCAGTACTTC
CASSLRSGTLVYEQYF
>few|TRBJ1-4|TRBV6-5|TRBD1
TGTGCCAGCAGTGCTTTGGACAGGGGGTACGAAAAACTGTTTTTT
CASSALDRGYEKLFF
>NA|TRBJ2-1|TRBV6-5|TRBD1
TGTGCCAGCAGATTAACAGGGGATTCCTACAATGAGCAGTTCTTC
CASRLTGDSYNEQFF
>NA|TRBJ2-3|TRBV7-7|NA
TGTGCCAGCAGCTTAATGATCCTAGCGAGGAACTACACAGATACGCAGTATTTT
CASSLMILARNYTDTQYF
>NA|TRBJ1-3|TRBV7-9|NA
TGTGCCAGTGAGACAGCCGGCGGAAACACCATATATTTT
CASETAGGNTIYF
>NA|TRBJ1-2|TRBV25-1|NA
TGTGCCAGCTTTATGGACGGACTCTATGGCTACACCTTC
CASFMDGLYGYTF
>NA|TRBJ2-7|TRBV7-2|TRBD2
TGTGCCAGTTCAAGGAGGGAGGGGAGGCAGTACTTC
CASSRREGRQYF
>NA|TRBJ2-5|TRBV9|TRBD2
TGTGCCAGCAGCCTTACTAGCGCCGGCGAGACCCAGTACTTC
CASSLTSAGETQYF
>NA|TRBJ1-2|TRBV4-3|TRBD1
TGCGCCAGCAGCCAAACCACCCGAGGACAGGATAACCTGGGCCGGGGTGGCTACACCTTC
CASSQTTRGQDNLGRGGYTF
>NA|TRBJ2-3|TRBV7-2|TRBD1
TGTGCCAGCAGCTTAGGACCCGGACAGGGGGGAACAGATACGCAGTATTTT
CASSLGPGQGGTDTQYF
>NA|TRBJ1-2|TRBV19|TRBD1
TGTGCCAGTAGTCTTACTAGGACAGGGCTCTATGGCTACACCTTC
CASSLTRTGLYGYTF
>NA|TRBJ2-3|TRBV6-5|TRBD2
TGTGCCAGCCAGCCCAGCGGGGGTACAGATACGCAGTATTTT
CASQPSGGTDTQYF
>NA|TRBJ1-6|TRBV2|TRBD1
TGTGCCAGCAGTTCAAGGACAGGGATCAAGGATTCACCCCTCCACTTT
CASSSRTGIKDSPLHF
>NA|TRBJ2-6|TRBV29-1|NA
TGCAGCGTTGAAGATCAAAACTCTGGGGCCAACGTCCTGACTTTC
CSVEDQNSGANVLTF
>few|TRBJ2-3|TRBV2|NA
TGTGCCAGCAGTGCCCTAGGTCAAGATACGCAGTATTTT
CASSALGQDTQYF
>NA|TRBJ1-3|TRBV4-3|NA
TGCGCCAGCAGCCAGGGCCTGGCAGGTGGAAACACCATATATTTT
CASSQGLAGGNTIYF
>NA|TRBJ2-1|TRBV5-1|NA
TGCGCCAGCAGCCCAGTGGCGGTTAGCTCCTACAATGAGCAGTTCTTC
CASSPVAVSSYNEQFF
>NA|TRBJ2-5|TRBV11-2|NA
TGTGCCAGCAGCTTAGGGGGGGGGCAGGAGACCCAGTACTTC
CASSLGGGQETQYF
>few|TRBJ1-4|TRBV18|TRBD1
TGTGCCAGCTCACCCCTCCAGGCAGGGGGCCGAGGTGAAAAACTGTTTTTT
CASSPLQAGGRGEKLFF
>NA|TRBJ2-5|TRBV29-1|NA
TGCAGCGTTTCGGGTTCTGAGACCCAGTACTTC
CSVSGSETQYF
>NA|TRBJ2-7|TRBV6-6|NA
TGTGCCAGCACCTCTCCCCGCAGGGGGGCAGTCTACGAGCAGTACTTC
CASTSPRRGAVYEQYF
>NA|TRBJ2-5|TRBV5-4|TRBD2
TGTGCCAGCAGCCCGAGCGGGGGGCTACAAGAGACCCAGTACTTC
CASSPSGGLQETQYF
>NA|TRBJ2-1|TRBV10-1|NA
TGCGCCAGCAGTGAGAATATATATCTAGCCATATACAATGAGCAGTTCTTC
CASSENIYLAIYNEQFF
>once|TRBJ1-4|TRBV9|NA
TGTGCCAGCAGCGGGGGGGGCCGGGAAAAACTGTTTTTT
CASSGGGREKLFF
>NA|TRBJ2-3|TRBV7-9|TRBD2
TGTGCCAGCAGCTTAGAGAGCGGGGGGGCAGATACGCAGTATTTT
CASSLESGGADTQYF
>NA|TRBJ1-2|TRBV5-1|TRBD1
TGCGCCAGCAGCTTGCCGGGACAGGAGAAGGTTGGTGGCTACACCTTC
CASSLPGQEKVGGYTF
>NA|TRBJ1-5|TRBV7-2|NA
TGTGCCAGCAGCTTATTAAATATTGTCAATCAGCCCCAGCATTTT
CASSLLNIVNQPQHF
>NA|TRBJ2-7|TRBV7-9|TRBD1
TGTGCCAGCAGCCCTCAGGGGGCCCACGAGCAGTACTTC
CASSPQGAHEQYF
>NA|TRBJ2-1|TRBV7-8|NA
TGTGCCAGCAGGGGACCGGGACACCACCGCGACAATGAGCAGTTCTTC
CASRGPGHHRDNEQFF
>NA|TRBJ1-2|TRBV9|NA
TGTGCCAGCAGCGCGGGGGGGGGAAGCGGCGGCTACACCTTC
CASSAGGGSGGYTF
>few|TRBJ2-1|TRBV4-3|TRBD1
TGCGCCAGCCAGGACGGGACAGCCGACTACAATGAGCAGTTCTTC
CASQDGTADYNEQFF
>NA|TRBJ1-6|TRBV7-9|NA
TGTGCCAGCAGCTTTGACAAGGCTAATTCACCCCTCCACTTT
CASSFDKANSPLHF
>few|TRBJ2-3|TRBV4-1|NA
TGCGCCAGCAGCCAAGGGGGGGTTGGAGATACGCAGTATTTT
CASSQGGVGDTQYF
>NA|TRBJ2-3|TRBV5-1|TRBD1
TGCGCCAGCAGCTTGGCCGGGACAGGCACAGATACGCAGTATTTT
CASSLAGTGTDTQYF
>NA|TRBJ2-1|TRBV10-2|TRBD2
TGCGCCAGCACCCCTGGGGGGGTGAATGAGCAGTTCTTC
CASTPGGVNEQFF
>NA|TRBJ1-1|TRBV4-2|TRBD1
TGTGCCAGCAGCCAAGGCCAAGGGGGCGATGGGAACACTGAAGCTTTCTTT
CASSQGQGGDGNTEAFF
>NA|TRBJ1-1|TRBV7-2|NA
TGTGCCAGCAGCTTAACAGGGACTGAAGCTTTCTTT
CASSLTGTEAFF
>few|TRBJ2-7|TRBV6-1|NA
TGTGCCAGCAGTGAAGGGAGGGGGGGACGGCACTTC
CASSEGRGGRHF
>many|TRBJ1-1|TRBV6-5|NA
TGTGCCAGCAGTTACGAGGGGGACACTGAAGCTTTCTTT
CASSYEGDTEAFF
>NA|TRBJ1-2|TRBV6-5|NA
TGTGCCAGCGGAACAGGGCTAATGGGCTACACCTTC
CASGTGLMGYTF
>NA|TRBJ1-4|TRBV6-5|NA
TGTGCCAGCAGTTTTCGGGAAAAACTGTTTTTT
CASSFREKLFF
>NA|TRBJ1-2|TRBV7-2|TRBD1
TGTGCCAGCAGCCCGCAGGGGGCCTCCTATGGCTACACCTTC
CASSPQGASYGYTF
>NA|TRBJ2-1|TRBV4-3|NA
TGCGCCAGCAGCCAAGATCCTAGTCCTTACAATGAGCAGTTCTTC
CASSQDPSPYNEQFF
>NA|TRBJ1-4|TRBV29-1|NA
TGCAGCGTGCCCCTTTCGGGGGAAGGAGAAAAACTGTTTTTT
CSVPLSGEGEKLFF
>NA|TRBJ1-6|TRBV5-1|NA
TGCGCCAGCAGCTGGGACTCTAGTTCACCCCTCCACTTT
CASSWDSSSPLHF
>NA|TRBJ1-1|TRBV9|TRBD1
TGTGCCAGCAGCGCCGGACAGGGTGACACTGAAGCTTTCTTT
CASSAGQGDTEAFF
>few|TRBJ2-3|TRBV15|NA
TGTGCCACCAGCAAGTCCCCCCAGGATACGCAGTATTTT
CATSKSPQDTQYF
>few|TRBJ2-1|TRBV6-6|TRBD1
TGTGCCAGCACCCAAGGGACAGGGGATTGGAATGAGCAGTTCTTC
CASTQGTGDWNEQFF
>NA|TRBJ1-1|TRBV5-6|NA
TGTGCCAGCAGCTTTCAGGACAGATACACTGAAGCTTTCTTT
CASSFQDRYTEAFF
>NA|TRBJ1-4|TRBV25-1|NA
TGTGCCAGCAGTTTGGACACCGGTGAGGAAAAACTGTTTTTT
CASSLDTGEEKLFF
>NA|TRBJ1-2|TRBV19|TRBD1
TGTGCCAGTAGTATAGACCCGGGACAGCGCTATGGCTACACCTTC
CASSIDPGQRYGYTF
>few|TRBJ1-1|TRBV2|TRBD1
TGTGCCAGCAGCGGACAGGGGGCAGGTGAAGCTTTCTTT
CASSGQGAGEAFF
>NA|TRBJ1-6|TRBV2|TRBD1
TGTGCCAGCAGTGTGTCGGACAGGGACTCACCCCTCCACTTT
CASSVSDRDSPLHF
>few|TRBJ1-2|TRBV4-3|NA
TGCGCCAGCAGCCAGCTAGACAGGATTCGAGGCTACACCTTC
CASSQLDRIRGYTF